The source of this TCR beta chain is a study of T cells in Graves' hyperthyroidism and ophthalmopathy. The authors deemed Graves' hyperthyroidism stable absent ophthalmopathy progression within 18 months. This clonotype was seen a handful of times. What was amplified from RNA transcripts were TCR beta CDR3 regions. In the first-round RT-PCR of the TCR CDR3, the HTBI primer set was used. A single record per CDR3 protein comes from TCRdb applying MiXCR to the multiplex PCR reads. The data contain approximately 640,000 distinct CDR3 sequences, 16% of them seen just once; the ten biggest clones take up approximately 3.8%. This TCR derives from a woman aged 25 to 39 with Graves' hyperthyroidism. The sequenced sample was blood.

CDR3: CASSLEPRDITYEQYF. The CDR3 nucleotides are TGTGCCAGCAGCTTAGAGCCCCGGGACATTACCTACGAGCAGTACTTC. The chain couples TRBV11-2 to TRBJ2-7, with D possibly being TRBD1 (6 bases). V was cut by 0 bases and J by 2 bases, with 14 bases left in between. This CDR3 has 16 residues. CDR1 SGHAT and CDR2 FQNNGV come from the germline V gene. The entire variable domain, with the rest obtained from reference TRBV11-2 and TRBJ2-7, is as follows: EAGVAQSPRYKIIEKRQSVAFWCNPISGHATLYWYQQILGQGPKLLIQFQNNGVVDDSQLPKDRFSAERLKGVDSTLKIQPAKLEDSAVYLCASSLEPRDITYEQYFGPGTRLTVT.